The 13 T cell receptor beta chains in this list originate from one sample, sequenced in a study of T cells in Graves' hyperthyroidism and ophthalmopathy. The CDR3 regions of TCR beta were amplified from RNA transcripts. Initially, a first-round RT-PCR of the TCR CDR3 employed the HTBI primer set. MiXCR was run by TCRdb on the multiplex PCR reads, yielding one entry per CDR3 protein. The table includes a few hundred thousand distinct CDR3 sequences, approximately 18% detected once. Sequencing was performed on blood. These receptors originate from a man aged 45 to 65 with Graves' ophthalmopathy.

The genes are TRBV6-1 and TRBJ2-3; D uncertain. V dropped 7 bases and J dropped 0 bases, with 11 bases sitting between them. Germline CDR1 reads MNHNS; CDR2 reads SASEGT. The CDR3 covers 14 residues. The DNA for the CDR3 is TGTGCCAGCATGGGCAAGGCGAGCACAGATACGCAGTATTTT. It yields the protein CASMGKASTDTQYF.

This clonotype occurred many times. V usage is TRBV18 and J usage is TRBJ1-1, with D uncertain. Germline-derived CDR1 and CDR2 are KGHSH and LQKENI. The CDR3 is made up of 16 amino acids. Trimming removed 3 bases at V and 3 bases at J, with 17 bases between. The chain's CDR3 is CASSPLRRPRDTEAFF. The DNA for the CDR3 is TGTGCCAGCTCACCCCTCCGGCGACCAAGGGACACTGAAGCTTTCTTT.

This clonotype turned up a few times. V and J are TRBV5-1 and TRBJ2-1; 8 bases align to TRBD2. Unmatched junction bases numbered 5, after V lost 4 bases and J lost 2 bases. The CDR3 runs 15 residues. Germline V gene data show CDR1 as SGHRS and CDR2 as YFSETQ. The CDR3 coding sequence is TGCGCCAGCAGCCTTACTAGCGGCCCCTACAATGAGCAGTTCTTC. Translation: CASSLTSGPYNEQFF.

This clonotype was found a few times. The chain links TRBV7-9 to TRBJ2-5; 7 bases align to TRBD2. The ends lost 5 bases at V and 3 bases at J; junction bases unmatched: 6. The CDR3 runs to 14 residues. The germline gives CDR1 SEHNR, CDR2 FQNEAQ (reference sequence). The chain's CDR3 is CASSPQGLEETQYF. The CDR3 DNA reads TGTGCCAGCAGCCCGCAAGGACTAGAAGAGACCCAGTACTTC.

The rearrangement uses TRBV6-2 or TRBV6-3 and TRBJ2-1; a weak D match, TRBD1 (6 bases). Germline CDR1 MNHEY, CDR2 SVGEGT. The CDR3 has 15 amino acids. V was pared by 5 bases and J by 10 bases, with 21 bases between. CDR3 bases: TGTGCCAGCAGTGGACCCCAGAGGAGCAGGGGCGAGCAGTTCTTC. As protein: CASSGPQRSRGEQFF.

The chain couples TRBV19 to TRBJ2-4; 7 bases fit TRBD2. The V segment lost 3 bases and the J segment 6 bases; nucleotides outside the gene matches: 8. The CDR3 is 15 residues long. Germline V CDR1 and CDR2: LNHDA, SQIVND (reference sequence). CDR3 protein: CASSIAGDSRNIQYF. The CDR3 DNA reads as TGTGCCAGTAGTATTGCGGGGGACTCCAGAAACATTCAGTACTTC.

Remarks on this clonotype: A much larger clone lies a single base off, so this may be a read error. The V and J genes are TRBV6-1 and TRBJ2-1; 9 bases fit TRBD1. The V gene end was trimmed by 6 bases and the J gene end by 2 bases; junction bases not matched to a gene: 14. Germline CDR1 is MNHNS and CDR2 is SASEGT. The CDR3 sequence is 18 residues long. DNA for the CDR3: TGTGCCAGCAGCCGAGAAGGGACAGGGTTACGCCCCTACAATGAGCAGTTCTTC. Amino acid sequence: CASSREGTGLRPYNEQFF.

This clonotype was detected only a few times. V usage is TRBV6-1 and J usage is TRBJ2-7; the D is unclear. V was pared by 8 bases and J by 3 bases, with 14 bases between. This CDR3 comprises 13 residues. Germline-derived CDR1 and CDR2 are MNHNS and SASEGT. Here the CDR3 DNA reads TGTGCCAGCGCCGACCCTCCGGGCTACGAGCAGTACTTC. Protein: CASADPPGYEQYF.

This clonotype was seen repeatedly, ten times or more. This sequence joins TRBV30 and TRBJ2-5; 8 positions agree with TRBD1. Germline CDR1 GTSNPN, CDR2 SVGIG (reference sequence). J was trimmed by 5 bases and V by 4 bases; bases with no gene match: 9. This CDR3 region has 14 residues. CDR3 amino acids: CAWNKQGGRETQYF. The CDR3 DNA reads TGTGCCTGGAATAAACAGGGGGGTAGGGAGACCCAGTACTTC.

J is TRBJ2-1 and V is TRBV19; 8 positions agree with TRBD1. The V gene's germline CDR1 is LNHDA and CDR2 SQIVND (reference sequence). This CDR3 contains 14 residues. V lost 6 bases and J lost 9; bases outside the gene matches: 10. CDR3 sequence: CASSGQGVFFEQFF. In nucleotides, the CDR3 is TGTGCCAGTAGCGGACAGGGAGTTTTTTTTGAGCAGTTCTTC. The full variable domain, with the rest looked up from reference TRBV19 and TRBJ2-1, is DGGITQSPKYLFRKEGQNVTLSCEQNLNHDAMYWYRQDPGQGLRLIYYSQIVNDFQKGDIAEGYSVSREKKESFPLTVTSAQKNPTAFYLCASSGQGVFFEQFFGPGTRLTVL.

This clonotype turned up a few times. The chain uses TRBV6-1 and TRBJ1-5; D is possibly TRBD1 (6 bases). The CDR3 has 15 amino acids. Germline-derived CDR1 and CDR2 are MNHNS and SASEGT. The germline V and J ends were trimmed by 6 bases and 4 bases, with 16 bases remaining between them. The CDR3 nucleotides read TGTGCCAGCAGCGACCGGGGGGCGAGGAATCAGCCCCAGCATTTT. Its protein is CASSDRGARNQPQHF.

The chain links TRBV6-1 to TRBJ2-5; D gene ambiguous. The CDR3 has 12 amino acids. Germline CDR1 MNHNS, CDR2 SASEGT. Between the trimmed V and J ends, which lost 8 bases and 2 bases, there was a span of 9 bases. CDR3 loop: CASRRRQETQYF. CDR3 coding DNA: TGTGCCAGCCGCCGGCGGCAAGAGACCCAGTACTTC.

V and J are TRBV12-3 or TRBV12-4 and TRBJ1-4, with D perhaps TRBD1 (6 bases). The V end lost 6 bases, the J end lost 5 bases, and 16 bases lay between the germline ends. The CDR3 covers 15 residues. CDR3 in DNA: TGTGCCAGCAGCCACGCTGGGGGGCGCAATGAAAAACTGTTTTTT. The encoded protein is CASSHAGGRNEKLFF.